The source of this TCR beta chain is a study of cytomegalovirus exposure and HLA in healthy donors. Study overall: There were 100 million to 130 million unique TCR beta sequences, drawn from approximately 190 million T cells, in an earlier analysis. The study's findings and limits: Likely technical artifact: a cluster of highly shared sequence variants. A few V segments could not be told apart, such as TRBV6-2 and TRBV6-3, and were left out.

The PCR used 60 Vbeta and 13 Jbeta primers. TCRdb's table, derived via immunoSEQ multiplex PCR, lists solely in-frame clones and lacks some. The repertoire holds over 200,000 clones, about three quarters seen once, with roughly 2.5% in the top ten. This CDR3 comprises 14 residues. Trimming pared 5 bases from V and 5 bases from J, leaving 15 bases between. The germline V gene encodes CDR1 SGHTA and CDR2 FQGNSA. This clone was detected only a few times. The antigen is undetermined. This sequence originates from a woman between 55 and 75 years old in good health and CMV-seropositive. The specimen sequenced was PBMCs. The rearrangement joins TRBV7-2 to TRBJ1-2; D might be TRBD1 (6 bases). The CDR3 nucleotides are TGTGCCAGCAGCATCGGACAGTTAGTATATGGCTACACCTTC. Its translation is CASSIGQLVYGYTF. Full variable domain (remainder filled in from reference TRBV7-2 and TRBJ1-2): GAGVSQSPSNKVTEKGKDVELRCDPISGHTALYWYRQSLGQGLEFLIYFQGNSAPDKSGLPSDRFSAERTGGSVSTLTIQRTQQEDSAVYLCASSIGQLVYGYTFGSGTRLTVV.